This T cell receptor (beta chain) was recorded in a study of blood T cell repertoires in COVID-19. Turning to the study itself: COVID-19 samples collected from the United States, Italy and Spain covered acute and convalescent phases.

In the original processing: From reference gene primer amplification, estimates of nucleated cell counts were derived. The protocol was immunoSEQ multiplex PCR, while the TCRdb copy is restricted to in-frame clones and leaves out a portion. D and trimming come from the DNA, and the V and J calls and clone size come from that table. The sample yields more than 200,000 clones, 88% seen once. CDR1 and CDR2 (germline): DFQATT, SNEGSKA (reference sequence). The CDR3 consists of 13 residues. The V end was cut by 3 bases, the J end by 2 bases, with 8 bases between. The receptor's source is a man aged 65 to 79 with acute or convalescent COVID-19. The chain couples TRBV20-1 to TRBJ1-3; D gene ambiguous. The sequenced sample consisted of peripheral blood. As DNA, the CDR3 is TGCAGTGCTAGTATCCAGACTGGAAACACCATATATTTT. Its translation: CSASIQTGNTIYF.